Shown below are 29 T cell receptor beta chains from a single sample sequenced in a study of molecular identifiers for immune sequencing clone quantification. Each CDR3 protein is one row after TCRdb ran MiXCR on the PCR reads. The sample consists of about 630,000 distinct CDR3 sequences, roughly 25% of them appearing once. The material sequenced was naive CD8+ T cells from blood, with Jurkat cell RNA spiked in. The subset: FACS-sorted CD8+CD4-CCR7+CD45RA+ naive T cells. All receptors come from a human donor in good health. Some libraries in this study had Jurkat cell RNA spiked in.

This clonotype showed up just a few times. J is TRBJ2-2 and V is TRBV27; the match to TRBD2 covers 9 bases. Germline trimming cut 3 bases from V and 5 bases from J; bases unmatched to any gene: 4. The CDR3 covers 15 residues. CDR1 is MNHEY, CDR2 SMNVEV, per germline (reference sequence). In DNA form, the CDR3 reads TGTGCCAGCAGTTTTAGCGGGAGTATTACCGGGGAGCTGTTTTTT. It yields the protein CASSFSGSITGELFF.

Comment on this clonotype: At one end the junction does not follow the germline gene, possibly because of a read error. The CDR3 nucleotides read TGTGCCAGCCCACCAACAGGGACACTAGAGATCCAGTACTTC. It encodes CASPPTGTLEIQYF. The chain carries TRBV18 and TRBJ2-5, with D tentatively TRBD1 (6 bases). The CDR3 loop spans 14 amino acids. Germline CDR1 is KGHSH and CDR2 is LQKENI.

This clonotype was counted a single time. Its ends do not fully match the called genes, so a read error is possible. This rearrangement joins TRBV12-3 or TRBV12-4 to TRBJ1-5; TRBD1 matches at 10 bases. This CDR3 spans 16 amino acids. This CDR3 reads CTSSPGTGASNQPQHF. The CDR3 DNA follows: TGTACCAGCAGTCCCGGGACAGGGGCTAGCAATCAGCCCCAGCATTTT.

This clonotype was recorded a few times. The V and J genes are TRBV23-1 and TRBJ1-1; 7 bases align to TRBD1. TRBV23-1 is identified as an open reading frame with a role that is uncertain. Unmatched junction bases numbered 19, after V lost 3 bases and J lost 6 bases. This CDR3 has 18 residues. The CDR3 DNA reads TGCGCCAGCAGTCACCCCGTGCCACCGACAGGGAGGTCCCCTGAAGCTTTCTTT. It yields the protein CASSHPVPPTGRSPEAFF.

This clonotype was recorded at least ten times. The V call is TRBV12-5, the J call TRBJ2-7; D is possibly TRBD1 or TRBD2 (6 bases each). The V end lost 5 bases, the J end lost 6 bases, and 14 bases lay between the germline ends. Germline lookup yields CDR1 LGHNT and CDR2 FRNRAP. This CDR3 spans 13 amino acids. CDR3 sequence (DNA): TGTGCTAGTGGTCTAGGGCCGGGGGCCGAGCAGTACTTC. It specifies CASGLGPGAEQYF.

CDR3 in amino acids: CASTKISGLALVGQYF. The CDR3 nucleotides are TGTGCCAGCACCAAGATAAGCGGACTAGCGTTGGTCGGGCAGTACTTC. The rearrangement links TRBV6-1 to TRBJ2-7; 9 bases are a match to TRBD2. CDR3 size: 16 residues. Germline assignment: CDR1 MNHNS and CDR2 SASEGT. V trimming: 7 bases; J trimming: 9 bases; junction bases outside the gene matches: 19.

The table lists this clonotype with a few counts. The chain joins TRBV27 to TRBJ1-6; D might be TRBD1 (6 bases). Germline V lookup: CDR1 MNHEY, CDR2 SMNVEV (reference sequence). V lost 0 bases, J lost 7 bases, and 16 bases lay in between. The CDR3 covers 17 residues. The CDR3 sequence: CASSLSWGLLLNSPLHF. The CDR3 DNA is TGTGCCAGCAGTTTATCGTGGGGGCTACTTCTAAATTCACCCCTCCACTTT.

This clonotype was seen repeatedly, ten times or more. V and J are TRBV5-4 and TRBJ1-4, with no clear D. V lost 4 bases, J lost 8 bases, and 9 bases lay in between. The CDR3 covers 12 residues. The germline V gene encodes CDR1 SGHNT and CDR2 YYREEE (reference sequence). The CDR3 is CASSPDGEKLFF. In DNA, the CDR3 is TGTGCCAGCAGCCCGGACGGGGAAAAACTGTTTTTT.

This clonotype has at least ten counts. The CDR3 is CSVRGGEDYEQYF. CDR3 nucleotide sequence: TGCAGCGTAAGAGGGGGCGAAGACTACGAGCAGTACTTC. The V call is TRBV29-1, the J call TRBJ2-7; TRBD1 matches 7 bases. Germline CDR1 is SQVTM and CDR2 is ANQGSEA. There are 13 residues in the CDR3. V was pared by 6 bases and J by 3 bases, with 8 bases of the junction left unmatched.

In this sample, this clonotype turned up once. A much more abundant neighbour one base away suggests this may be a read error. The chain combines TRBV7-9 with TRBJ1-1, with D hard to call. The CDR3 is 13 amino acids. Germline assignment: CDR1 SEHNR and CDR2 FQNEAQ (reference sequence). V shed 5 bases and J shed 6 bases, with 13 bases lying between them. CDR3: CASSTPENSEAFF. The CDR3 region has the DNA TGTGCCAGCAGCACGCCAGAAAACTCTGAAGCTTTCTTT. The full variable domain, rest sourced from reference TRBV7-9 and TRBJ1-1, is DTGVSQNPRHKITKRGQNVTFRCDPISEHNRLYWYRQTLGQGPEFLTYFQNEAQLEKSRLLSDRFSAERPKGSFSTLEIQRTEQGDSAMYLCASSTPENSEAFFGQGTRLTVV.

This clonotype was picked up many times. J is TRBJ2-5 and V is TRBV27, with a weak D call TRBD1 (7 bases). The length of the CDR3 is 13 residues. CDR1 is MNHEY, CDR2 SMNVEV, per germline (reference sequence). V lost 6 bases, J lost 6 bases, and 14 bases lay in between. The CDR3 sequence is CASRAGGWKTQYF. In DNA, the CDR3 is TGTGCCAGCAGAGCAGGGGGGTGGAAGACCCAGTACTTC.

As for this clonotype: This may stem from a read error, because a much larger clone lies one nucleotide away. The conserved closing phenylalanine or tryptophan is absent in this CDR3, likely reflecting a read error. The chain uses TRBV4-3 and TRBJ2-3, with 10 bases aligning to TRBD2. V gave up 0 bases and J gave up 3 bases; unmatched junction bases: 6. Looked up from germline, CDR1 is LGHNA and CDR2 is YSLEER. The CDR3 has 17 residues. CDR3 nucleotide sequence: TGCGCCAGCAGCCAAGAGGCAGCGGGGGGGGTGACAGATACGCAGTATCTT. Protein: CASSQEAAGGVTDTQYL.

This clonotype was recorded at least ten times. One end of the junction does not line up with germline, which may come from a read error. The CDR3 DNA reads TGTGCCAGCAGCCTAGGGGTTTCACCCTATGGCTACACCTTC. Protein product: CASSLGVSPYGYTF. This sequence joins TRBV13 and TRBJ1-2, with D possibly being TRBD1 (5 bases). Per the germline V gene, CDR1 is PRHDT and CDR2 is FYEKMQ (reference sequence). This CDR3 is 14 amino acids long.

Turning to this clonotype: A much more abundant neighbour one base away suggests this may be a read error. The genes are TRBV5-1 and TRBJ2-7; the D is unclear. The CDR3 consists of 14 residues. In germline, CDR1 is SGHRS, CDR2 YFSETQ. Here the CDR3 reads CASSLSLTPYEQNF. CDR3 sequence (DNA): TGCGCCAGCAGCTTGAGTCTCACCCCCTACGAGCAGAACTTC.

This clonotype has only one observation. The CDR3 does not close with the conserved phenylalanine or tryptophan, likely indicating a read error. The J gene is TRBJ2-7, the V gene TRBV7-9; no clear D. V lost 5 bases and J 2 bases, leaving 10 bases between the germline ends. Germline values: CDR1 SEHNR, CDR2 FQNEAQ (reference sequence). The length of the CDR3 is 13 residues. The CDR3 protein is CASSLGGTYEQYS. CDR3 coding DNA: TGTGCCAGCAGCCTCGGCGGTACCTACGAGCAGTACTCC.

This clonotype has more than one count but fewer than ten. The V and J genes are TRBV2 and TRBJ2-3; possibly TRBD2 for D (5 bases). Germline V lookup: CDR1 SNHLY, CDR2 FYNNEI. V was trimmed by 1 base and J by 4 bases, leaving 12 bases between them. The CDR3 runs to 15 residues. The CDR3 coding sequence is TGTGCCAGCAGTGAAGGACTAAGGCTCGCAGATACGCAGTATTTT. It yields the protein CASSEGLRLADTQYF.

This clonotype has just a few counts. The rearrangement joins TRBV6-2 or TRBV6-3 to TRBJ2-1; maybe TRBD2 (5 bases). The germline V gene has CDR1 MNHEY and CDR2 SVGEGT. Trimming removed 10 bases at V and 0 bases at J, with 16 bases between. This CDR3 has 15 residues. In DNA, the CDR3 is TGTGCCACCAACATCTTGGGGAGCTCCTACAATGAGCAGTTCTTC. Amino acids: CATNILGSSYNEQFF.

This clonotype turned up a few times. The chain couples TRBV12-3 or TRBV12-4 to TRBJ1-1; D gene ambiguous. This CDR3 is 15 amino acids long. Trimming left V 1 base short and J 2 bases short, with 11 bases between. The CDR3 sequence is CASSLDSSVNTEAFF. The CDR3 coding sequence is TGTGCCAGCAGTTTAGATTCTTCCGTAAACACTGAAGCTTTCTTT.

This clonotype occurred many times. V usage is TRBV4-1 and J usage is TRBJ1-5, with 7 bases lining up with TRBD1. The CDR3 runs to 16 residues. Germline-derived CDR1 and CDR2 are MGHRA and YSYEKL. With V trimmed by 4 bases and J by 3 bases, 9 bases remained unmatched. CDR3 bases: TGCGCCAGCAGCCGCGGGACAGCCCTCGACAATCAGCCCCAGCATTTT. It codes for CASSRGTALDNQPQHF.

The table lists this clonotype with many counts. This chain links TRBV5-1 with TRBJ1-4; 10 bases agree with TRBD1. V lost 4 bases, J lost 6 bases, and 3 bases stayed unmatched. Germline V gene sequence: CDR1 SGHRS, CDR2 YFSETQ. CDR3 length: 14 residues. The CDR3 nucleotides read TGCGCCAGCAGCCTCGACAGGGGGCATGAAAAACTGTTTTTT. It yields the protein CASSLDRGHEKLFF.

This clonotype was recorded many times. The chain employs TRBV9 and TRBJ2-3; D is possibly TRBD2 (5 bases). The CDR3 has 17 residues. Trimming removed 0 bases at V and 3 bases at J, with 17 bases between. Germline CDR1 reads SGDLS; CDR2 reads YYNGEE. The CDR3 reads CASSVAYEGVATDTQYF. CDR3 in DNA: TGTGCCAGCAGCGTAGCTTACGAGGGAGTAGCGACAGATACGCAGTATTTT.

This clonotype was recorded at least ten times. The V gene is TRBV20-1, the J gene TRBJ2-3; either TRBD1 or TRBD2 may supply D (5 bases each). The ends were cut back, 5 bases at V and 0 bases at J, with 15 bases in the middle. CDR3 length equals 15 residues. Germline V CDR1 and CDR2: DFQATT, SNEGSKA (reference sequence). CDR3 sequence reads: CSAGTAVPSTDTQYF. CDR3 sequence (DNA): TGCAGTGCTGGGACCGCAGTTCCTAGCACAGATACGCAGTATTTT.

The chain employs TRBV19 and TRBJ1-1, with unresolved D. Germline V lookup: CDR1 LNHDA, CDR2 SQIVND (reference sequence). The CDR3 runs to 11 residues. Trimming shortened V by 4 bases and J by 4 bases, and 4 bases separated the two germline ends. CDR3 in amino acids: CASSTPTEAFF. The DNA of the CDR3 is TGTGCCAGTAGTACTCCCACTGAAGCTTTCTTT.

This clonotype was observed a few times. The chain employs TRBV27 and TRBJ1-4; D is perhaps TRBD1 (6 bases). Trimming took 7 bases from V and 1 from J, leaving 13 bases between them. Per the germline V gene, CDR1 is MNHEY and CDR2 is SMNVEV (reference sequence). CDR3 size: 15 residues. The CDR3: CASKLQGGTNEKLFF. CDR3 in DNA: TGTGCCAGCAAGTTACAGGGAGGAACTAATGAAAAACTGTTTTTT.

This clonotype was observed at least ten times. The rearrangement uses TRBV28 and TRBJ1-1, with D unresolved. The germline V gene encodes CDR1 MDHEN and CDR2 SYDVKM. The ends were cut back, 5 bases at V and 0 bases at J, with 10 bases in the middle. CDR3 length: 14 amino acids. The CDR3 coding sequence is TGTGCCAGCAGTAAGCACGTTCTGAACACTGAAGCTTTCTTT. Protein: CASSKHVLNTEAFF. The variable domain in full, completed from reference TRBV28 and TRBJ1-1, reads DVKVTQSSRYLVKRTGEKVFLECVQDMDHENMFWYRQDPGLGLRLIYFSYDVKMKEKGDIPEGYSVSREKKERFSLILESASTNQTSMYLCASSKHVLNTEAFFGQGTRLTVV.

The rearrangement links TRBV9 to TRBJ1-5, with D possibly being TRBD1 (5 bases). This CDR3 is built from 16 residues. The V end lost 5 bases, the J end lost 6 bases, and 21 bases lay between the germline ends. Per the germline V gene, CDR1 is SGDLS and CDR2 is YYNGEE. CDR3 protein: CASSTGRTRGFQPQHF. DNA for the CDR3: TGTGCCAGCAGTACTGGGAGGACAAGGGGCTTTCAGCCCCAGCATTTT.

The rearrangement links TRBV10-3 to TRBJ2-1; 8 bases agree with TRBD1. Germline V gives CDR1 ENHRY, CDR2 SYGVKD. The CDR3 contains 16 residues. V gave up 0 bases and J gave up 5 bases; unmatched junction bases: 6. CDR3 residues: CAISESSQGQDNEQFF. The CDR3 DNA reads TGTGCCATCAGTGAGTCTTCCCAGGGACAGGACAATGAGCAGTTCTTC.

The chain is built from TRBV19 and TRBJ2-7, with a weak D call TRBD1 (8 bases). The CDR3 spans 15 residues. The V end lost 4 bases, the J end lost 3 bases, and 16 bases lay between the germline ends. Germline V lookup: CDR1 LNHDA, CDR2 SQIVND (reference sequence). The CDR3 nucleotides read TGTGCCAGTAGTACGCGACAGGGGAGGGTCTACGAGCAGTACTTC. It translates to CASSTRQGRVYEQYF.

For this clonotype: The junction departs from the called germline gene at one end, perhaps through a read error. The V call is TRBV7-9, the J call TRBJ1-1, with a weak D call TRBD1 (6 bases). This CDR3 comprises 18 residues. Germline V gene lookup returns CDR1 SEHNR and CDR2 FQNEAQ (reference sequence). The CDR3 loop reads CASGGDTIEDRKNTEASF. The CDR3 nucleotides are TGTGCCAGCGGAGGCGACACTATCGAGGACAGAAAAAACACTGAAGCTTCCTTT.